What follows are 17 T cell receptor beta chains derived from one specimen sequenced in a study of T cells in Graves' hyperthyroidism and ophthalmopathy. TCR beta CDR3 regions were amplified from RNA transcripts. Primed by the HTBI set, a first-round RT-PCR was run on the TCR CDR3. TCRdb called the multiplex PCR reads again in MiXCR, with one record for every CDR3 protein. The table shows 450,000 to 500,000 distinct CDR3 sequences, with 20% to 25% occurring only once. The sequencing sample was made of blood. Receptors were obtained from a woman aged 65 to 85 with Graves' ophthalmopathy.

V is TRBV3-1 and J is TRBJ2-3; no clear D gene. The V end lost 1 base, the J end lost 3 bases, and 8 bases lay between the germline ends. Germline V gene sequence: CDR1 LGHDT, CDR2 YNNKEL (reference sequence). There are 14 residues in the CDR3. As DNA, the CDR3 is TGTGCCAGCAGCCAAGCGTCTCATACAGATACGCAGTATTTT. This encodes CASSQASHTDTQYF.

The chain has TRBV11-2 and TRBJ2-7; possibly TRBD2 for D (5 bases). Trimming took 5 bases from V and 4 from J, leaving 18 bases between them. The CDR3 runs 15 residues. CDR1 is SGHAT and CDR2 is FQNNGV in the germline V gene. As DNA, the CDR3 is TGTGCCAGCAGCCTTACGGACGGAGGATTGTACGAGCAGTACTTC. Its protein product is CASSLTDGGLYEQYF.

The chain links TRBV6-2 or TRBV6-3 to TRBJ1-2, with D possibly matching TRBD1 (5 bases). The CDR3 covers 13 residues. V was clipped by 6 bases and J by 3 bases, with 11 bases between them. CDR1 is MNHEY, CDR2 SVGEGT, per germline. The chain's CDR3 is CASSPRGYYGYTF. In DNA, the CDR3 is TGTGCCAGCAGCCCGAGGGGCTACTATGGCTACACCTTC.

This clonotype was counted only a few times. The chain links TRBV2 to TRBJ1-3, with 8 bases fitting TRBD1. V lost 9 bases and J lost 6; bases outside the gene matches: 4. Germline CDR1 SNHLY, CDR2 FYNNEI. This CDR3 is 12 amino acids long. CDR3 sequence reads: CARGQGANTIYF. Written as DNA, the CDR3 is TGTGCCAGAGGACAGGGTGCAAACACCATATATTTT.

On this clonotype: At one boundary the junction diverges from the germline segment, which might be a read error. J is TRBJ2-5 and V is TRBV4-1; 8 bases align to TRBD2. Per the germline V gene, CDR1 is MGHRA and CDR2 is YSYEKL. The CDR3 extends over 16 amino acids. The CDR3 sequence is CASSQDVAGGGETQHF. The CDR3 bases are TGCGCCAGCAGCCAAGATGTTGCGGGGGGAGGAGAGACCCAGCACTTC.

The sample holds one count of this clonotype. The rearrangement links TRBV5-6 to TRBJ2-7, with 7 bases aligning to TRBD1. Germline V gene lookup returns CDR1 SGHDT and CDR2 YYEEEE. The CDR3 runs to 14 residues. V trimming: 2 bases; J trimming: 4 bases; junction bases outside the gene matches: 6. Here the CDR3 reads CASSFQGVPYEQYF. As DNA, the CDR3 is TGTGCCAGCAGCTTCCAGGGGGTTCCGTACGAGCAGTACTTC.

The CDR3 sequence: CASSTRQGHSDTQYF. The DNA for the CDR3 is TGTGCCAGCAGTACCCGGCAGGGACATTCAGATACGCAGTATTTT. The rearrangement uses TRBV28 and TRBJ2-3; D may be TRBD1 (6 bases). Deletions cut 5 bases from V and 4 bases from J, with 16 bases between. Looked up from germline, CDR1 is MDHEN and CDR2 is SYDVKM. This CDR3 has 15 residues.

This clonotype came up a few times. The CDR3 DNA follows: TGTGCCAGCAGCCTACTTAGCGGGAGGGCCTTCGGGGAGACCCAGTACTTC. Amino acid sequence: CASSLLSGRAFGETQYF. The V call is TRBV3-1, the J call TRBJ2-5; TRBD2 matches 11 bases. Looked up from germline, CDR1 is LGHDT and CDR2 is YNNKEL (reference sequence). The CDR3 extends over 17 amino acids. The junction had 12 bases not matched to a gene; V was cut back by 4 bases and J by 5 bases.

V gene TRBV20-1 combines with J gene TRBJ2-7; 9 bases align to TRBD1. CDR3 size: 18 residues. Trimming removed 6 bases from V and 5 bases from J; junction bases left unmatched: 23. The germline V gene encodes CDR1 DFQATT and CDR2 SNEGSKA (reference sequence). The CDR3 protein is CSARSPGQGIVRYHEQYF. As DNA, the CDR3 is TGCAGTGCCCGATCCCCGGGACAGGGTATTGTTCGCTACCACGAGCAGTACTTC.

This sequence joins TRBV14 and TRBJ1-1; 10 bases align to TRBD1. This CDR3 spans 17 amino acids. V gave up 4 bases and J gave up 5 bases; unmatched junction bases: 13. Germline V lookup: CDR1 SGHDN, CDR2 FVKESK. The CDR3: CASSPDRGPTQRTEAFF. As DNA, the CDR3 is TGTGCCAGCAGCCCCGACAGGGGGCCCACGCAGAGGACTGAAGCTTTCTTT. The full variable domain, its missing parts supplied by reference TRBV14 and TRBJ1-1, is EAGVTQFPSHSVIEKGQTVTLRCDPISGHDNLYWYRRVMGKEIKFLLHFVKESKQDESGMPNNRFLAERTGGTYSTLKVQPAELEDSGVYFCASSPDRGPTQRTEAFFGQGTRLTVV.

This chain's CDR3 is CASSPLPTGRNGYTF. The CDR3 nucleotides are TGTGCCAGCAGTCCCCTTCCGACAGGAAGGAATGGCTACACCTTC. The V gene is TRBV27, the J gene TRBJ1-2; D is possibly TRBD1 (6 bases). The ends were cut back, 5 bases at V and 6 bases at J, with 19 bases in the middle. CDR3 length equals 15 residues. Per the germline V gene, CDR1 is MNHEY and CDR2 is SMNVEV (reference sequence).

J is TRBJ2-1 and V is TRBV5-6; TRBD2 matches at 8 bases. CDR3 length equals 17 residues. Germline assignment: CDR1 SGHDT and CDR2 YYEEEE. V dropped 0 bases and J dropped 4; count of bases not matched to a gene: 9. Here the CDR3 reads CASSLGVGLVRYNEQFF. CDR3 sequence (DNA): TGTGCCAGCAGCTTGGGTGTGGGACTAGTCAGGTACAATGAGCAGTTCTTC.

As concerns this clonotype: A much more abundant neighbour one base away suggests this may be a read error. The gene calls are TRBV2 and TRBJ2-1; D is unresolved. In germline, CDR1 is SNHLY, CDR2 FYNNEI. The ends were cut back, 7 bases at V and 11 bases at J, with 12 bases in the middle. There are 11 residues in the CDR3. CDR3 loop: CASTWSYKQFF. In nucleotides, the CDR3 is TGTGCCAGCACCTGGTCCTATAAGCAGTTCTTC.

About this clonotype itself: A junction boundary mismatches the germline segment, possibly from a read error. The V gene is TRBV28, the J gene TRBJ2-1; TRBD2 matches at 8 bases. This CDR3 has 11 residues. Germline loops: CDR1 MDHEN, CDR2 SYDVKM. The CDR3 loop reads CASSRGGSPVF. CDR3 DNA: TGTGCCAGCAGCCGGGGGGGTAGTCCCGTCTTC.

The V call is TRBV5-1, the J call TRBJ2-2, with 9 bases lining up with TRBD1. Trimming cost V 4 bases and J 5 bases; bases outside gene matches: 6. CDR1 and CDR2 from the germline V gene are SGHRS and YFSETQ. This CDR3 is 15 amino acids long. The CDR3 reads CASSADRGLTGELFF. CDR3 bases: TGCGCCAGCAGCGCGGACAGGGGACTTACCGGGGAGCTGTTTTTT.

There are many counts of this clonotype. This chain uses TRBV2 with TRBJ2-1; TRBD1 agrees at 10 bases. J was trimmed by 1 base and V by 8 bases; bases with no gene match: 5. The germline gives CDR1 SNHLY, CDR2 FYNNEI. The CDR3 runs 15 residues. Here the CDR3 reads CASRWDRGSYNEQFF. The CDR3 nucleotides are TGTGCCAGCCGCTGGGACAGGGGATCCTACAATGAGCAGTTCTTC.

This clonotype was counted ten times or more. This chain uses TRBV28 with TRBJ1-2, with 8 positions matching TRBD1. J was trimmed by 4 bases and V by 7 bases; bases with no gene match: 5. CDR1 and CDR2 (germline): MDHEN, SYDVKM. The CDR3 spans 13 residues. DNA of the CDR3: TGTGCCAGCACATCCGGGACAGGCTATGGCTACACCTTC. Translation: CASTSGTGYGYTF.